The 8 T cell receptor beta chains below come from one sample, sequenced in a study of T cell responses to AZD1222 COVID-19 vaccine. Assay: immunoSEQ multiplex PCR; the TCRdb copy retains only in-frame clones and omits some. The sample lists about 120,000 clones; 80% to 90% were seen once. The sample in question was peripheral blood, obtained on day 0 of MenACWY control vaccination. Every receptor here comes from an adult in good health.

This clone was counted between two and nine times. This chain uses TRBV5-8 with TRBJ2-5, with 8 bases fitting TRBD1. Germline V gene data show CDR1 as SGHTS and CDR2 as YDEGEE. V shed 2 bases and J 4 bases; nucleotides not matched to a gene: 4. The CDR3 is 14 amino acids. CDR3 coding DNA: TGTGCCAGCAGCTTAAGACAGGGGAGAGAGACCCAGTACTTC. Its translation: CASSLRQGRETQYF. Variable domain in full (rest from reference TRBV5-8 and TRBJ2-5): EAGVTQSPTHLIKTRGQQATLRCSPISGHTSVYWYQQALGLGLQFLLWYDEGEERNRGNFPPRFSGRQFPNYSSELNVNALELEDSALYLCASSLRQGRETQYFGPGTRLLVL.

The chain recombines TRBV18 with TRBJ1-1; 8 bases match TRBD1. With 4 bases clipped from V and 11 bases from J, the junction kept 6 bases outside the gene matches. The CDR3 consists of 12 residues. The V gene's germline CDR1 is KGHSH and CDR2 LQKENI. The CDR3 region has the DNA TGTGCCAGCTCACTCGGACAGGGTGGGGCTTTCTTT. It translates to CASSLGQGGAFF.

The rearrangement links TRBV6-2 or TRBV6-3 to TRBJ2-7, with D possibly called TRBD1 or TRBD2 (5 bases each). Deletions cut 2 bases from V and 2 bases from J, with 10 bases between. The germline V gene has CDR1 MNHEY and CDR2 SVGEGT. The CDR3 is made up of 14 amino acids. Here the CDR3 reads CASSYGGGAYEQYF. Here the CDR3 DNA reads TGTGCCAGCAGTTACGGGGGTGGGGCCTACGAGCAGTACTTC.

CDR3 coding DNA: TGTGCCAGCAGCAAAGGGGGAGCTCCCCTCCACTTT. Protein: CASSKGGAPLHF. The chain recombines TRBV21-1 with TRBJ1-6. TRBV21-1 is described as a pseudogene. This CDR3 has 12 residues.

V gene TRBV19 combines with J gene TRBJ1-2, with D tentatively TRBD1 (6 bases). This CDR3 is 12 amino acids long. Trimming stripped 1 base from V and 8 bases from J, with 8 bases between. Looked up from germline, CDR1 is LNHDA and CDR2 is SQIVND (reference sequence). This CDR3 is CASSIGGQGYTF. CDR3 nucleotides: TGTGCCAGTAGTATAGGCGGACAGGGCTACACCTTC.

This clone was observed a single time. The V call is TRBV19, the J call TRBJ1-2, with a possible D match to TRBD1 (6 bases). The CDR3 contains 12 residues. V was clipped by 7 bases and J by 8 bases, with 14 bases between them. CDR1 is LNHDA, CDR2 SQIVND, per germline (reference sequence). The DNA of the CDR3 is TGTGCCAGTAAGGGGGTGGGTATCGGCTACACCTTC. Protein sequence: CASKGVGIGYTF.

The rearrangement uses TRBV7-2 and TRBJ2-5, with D maybe TRBD2 (6 bases). Trimming removed 8 bases from V and 3 bases from J, with 22 bases in between. Germline CDR1 and CDR2: SGHTA and FQGNSA. There are 16 residues in the CDR3. DNA of the CDR3: TGTGCCAGCCGGTCGCAAGGGACTTCAATTAAAGAGACCCAGTACTTC. Protein: CASRSQGTSIKETQYF.

CDR3 residues: CASTFDTSYNSPLHF. The CDR3 DNA reads as TGTGCCAGCACATTCGACACATCCTATAATTCACCCCTCCACTTT. This chain links TRBV6-5 with TRBJ1-6; D gene unclear. The V gene's germline CDR1 is MNHEY and CDR2 SVGAGI. Trimming stripped 7 bases from V and 1 base from J, with 11 bases between. This CDR3 has 15 amino acids.